The 8 T cell receptor beta chains below were found in one sample sequenced in a study of cytomegalovirus exposure and HLA in healthy donors (TCRdb year 2017). Library generation was performed with the immunoSEQ multiplex PCR assay. A mixture of 60 forward primers for TCR Vbeta segments and 13 reverse primers for TCR Jbeta segments was used in the multiplex PCR. TCRdb obtained this table from immuneACCESS and retained in-frame rearrangements with V and J assigned. These tables miss some clones; where compared with another copy, unresolved V genes account for less than half of the shortfall, and the remainder is unexplained. Within this sample are almost 90,000 clones, with 85% of them counted one time only. 7.4% of the sample is taken by the ten largest. Input material: PBMCs. The receptors originated from a man aged 35 to 55 in good health and CMV-seropositive.

The chain couples TRBV19 to TRBJ2-5; 7 bases are a match to TRBD1. This CDR3 region has 13 residues. Germline trimming cut 2 bases from V and 4 bases from J; bases unmatched to any gene: 1. Germline V gives CDR1 LNHDA, CDR2 SQIVND (reference sequence). CDR3 region: CASSIRGPETQYF. Here the CDR3 DNA reads TGTGCCAGTAGTATAAGGGGGCCAGAGACCCAGTACTTC.

The chain combines TRBV15 with TRBJ2-7; 8 bases fit TRBD1. This CDR3 comprises 12 residues. Germline V gene sequence: CDR1 LNHNV, CDR2 YYDKDF (reference sequence). After removal of 3 bases from V and 12 bases from J, the junction contained 7 bases not matched to a gene. CDR3 in DNA: TGTGCCACCAGCAGGCCGGACAGGGCGCTGTACTTC. It is translated as CATSRPDRALYF.

J is TRBJ2-3 and V is TRBV7-9, with D possibly TRBD1 on 5 matching bases. Germline CDR1 is SEHNR and CDR2 is FQNEAQ (reference sequence). V shed 4 bases and J shed 0 bases, with 8 bases lying between them. The CDR3 totals 14 residues. CDR3 bases: TGTGCCAGCAGCTCCCGACAGAGCACAGATACGCAGTATTTT. Translated, it gives CASSSRQSTDTQYF.

This chain connects TRBV7-2 to TRBJ2-7; D is unresolved. The CDR3 has 14 residues. The V gene's germline CDR1 is SGHTA and CDR2 FQGNSA. V lost 0 bases and J 2 bases, leaving 8 bases between the germline ends. CDR3 amino acids: CASSLAPGPYEQYF. The CDR3 DNA sequence: TGTGCCAGCAGCTTAGCTCCAGGTCCCTACGAGCAGTACTTC. Full variable domain (rest looked up from reference TRBV7-2 and TRBJ2-7): GAGVSQSPSNKVTEKGKDVELRCDPISGHTALYWYRQSLGQGLEFLIYFQGNSAPDKSGLPSDRFSAERTGGSVSTLTIQRTQQEDSAVYLCASSLAPGPYEQYFGPGTRLTVT.

To note about this clone: The junction shows a germline mismatch at one end, possibly a read error. The rearrangement joins TRBV2 to TRBJ1-5; 8 nucleotides line up with TRBD1. CDR1 and CDR2 (germline): SNHLY, FYNNEI. The CDR3 totals 14 residues. The CDR3 DNA is TGTGCCAGCAGCGAAGAGCGACAGGGGCAGCCCCAGCATTTT. Translating it yields CASSEERQGQPQHF.

Remarks on this clone: The junction differs from germline at one of its ends, possibly a read error. The rearrangement links TRBV4-1 to TRBJ2-5; no firm D call. The CDR3 runs to 14 residues. The germline gives CDR1 MGHRA, CDR2 YSYEKL. CDR3 sequence: CASSQATTQETQNF. The CDR3, as DNA: TGCGCCAGCAGCCAAGCGACGACACAAGAGACCCAGAACTTC.

This rearrangement joins TRBV19 to TRBJ1-1; 9 nucleotides align to TRBD1. V shed 5 bases, J shed 3 bases, and the junction held 10 bases outside the gene matches. In germline, CDR1 is LNHDA, CDR2 SQIVND (reference sequence). The CDR3 runs 16 residues. CDR3 DNA: TGTGCCAGTAGTGGACAGGGGAACGGTTTGGACACTGAAGCTTTCTTT. Protein: CASSGQGNGLDTEAFF.

The J gene is TRBJ1-2, the V gene TRBV18; D is perhaps TRBD1 (6 bases). Trimming removed 2 bases from V and 6 bases from J, with 16 bases in between. The CDR3 covers 15 residues. Germline CDR1 and CDR2: KGHSH and LQKENI. This CDR3 is CASSPKTGLLDGYTF. The CDR3, as DNA: TGTGCCAGCTCACCAAAGACAGGTCTTTTGGATGGCTACACCTTC.